This T cell receptor (beta chain) derives from a study of shared clonotypes between healthy human individuals. Libraries were prepared by immunoSEQ multiplex PCR; TCRdb keeps only in-frame clonotypes and omits some of them. Seen here are fewer than 350,000 clones, around 90% observed once, and the top ten hold about 17%. The CDR3 has 16 residues. Trimming at V came to 3 bases and at J to 7 bases, leaving 7 bases not matched to a gene. Germline V gives CDR1 SGHVS, CDR2 FNYEAQ. Input material: memory CD8+ T cells sorted from blood. This sample's subset: CD45RO+ cells pooled with CCR7-negative TemRA cells. The gene calls are TRBV7-6 and TRBJ2-1, with 12 bases fitting TRBD2. The TCR originated in a man aged 18 to 29 in good health. The CDR3 protein is CASSLQTSGSRNEQFF. The CDR3 DNA follows: TGTGCCAGCAGCTTGCAGACTAGCGGGAGTCGTAATGAGCAGTTCTTC.